This T cell receptor (beta chain) was captured in a study of graft-versus-host responses after intestinal transplantation. Study-wide points: The authors found GvH clones in recipient marrow, some appearing first in ileum or blood.

Germline CDR1 and CDR2: SGHTA and FQGTGA. CDR3 length equals 13 residues. V lost 2 bases and J lost 2, with 6 bases in between. The assay was immunoSEQ multiplex PCR, and TCRdb's table has in-frame clones only and misses some. The table shows about 36,000 clones, with 94% occurring only once. In the case of this clone: Antigen: not known.

The clonotype comes from a human donor who was the organ donor for an intestinal transplant. The sample in question was unstimulated CD4+ T cells sorted from spleen or lymph node cells, obtained before transplant. The rearrangement uses TRBV7-3 and TRBJ1-2; D remains ambiguous. In DNA form, the CDR3 reads TGTGCCAGCAGCTTAGGGGTAAACTATGGCTACACCTTC. This encodes CASSLGVNYGYTF.